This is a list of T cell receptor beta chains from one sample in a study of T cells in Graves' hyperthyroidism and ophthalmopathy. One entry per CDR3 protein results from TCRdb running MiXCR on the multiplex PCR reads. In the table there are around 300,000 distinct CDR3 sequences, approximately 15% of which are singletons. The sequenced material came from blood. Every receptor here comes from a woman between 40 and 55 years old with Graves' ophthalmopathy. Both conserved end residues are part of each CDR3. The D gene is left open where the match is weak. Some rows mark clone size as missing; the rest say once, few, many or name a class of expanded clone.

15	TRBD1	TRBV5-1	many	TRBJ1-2	TGCGCCAGCAGCCCCCGGACAGGGAGCGACTATGGCTACACCTTC	CASSPRTGSDYGYTF
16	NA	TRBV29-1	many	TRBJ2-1	TGCAGCGTTGAATGGCTTCGCGAGGGGTTTAGGGATGAGCAGTTCTTC	CSVEWLREGFRDEQFF
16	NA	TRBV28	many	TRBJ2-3	TGTGCCAGCAGTTTACCCCCGGCGGGAATGTGGGATACGCAGTATTTT	CASSLPPAGMWDTQYF
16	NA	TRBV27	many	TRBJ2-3	TGTGCCAGCAGTGCTTCTTACGGGGAGCGCACAGATACGCAGTATTTT	CASSASYGERTDTQYF
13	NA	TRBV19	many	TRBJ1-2	TGTGCCAGTAGTCACGGGCAGCTCTATGGCTACACCTTC	CASSHGQLYGYTF
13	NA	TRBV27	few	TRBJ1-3	TGTGCCAGCAGTTTTTCCACTGGAAACACCATATATTTT	CASSFSTGNTIYF
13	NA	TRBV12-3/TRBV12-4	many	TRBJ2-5	TGTGCCAGCAGTCCGGTACGGGGGACGACCCAGTACTTC	CASSPVRGTTQYF
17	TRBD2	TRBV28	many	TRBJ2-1	TGTGCCAGCAGTATAGGTATAGGGCGGGAGGGAACGGATGAGCAGTTCTTC	CASSIGIGREGTDEQFF
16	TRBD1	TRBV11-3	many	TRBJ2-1	TGTGCCAGCAGCTTCCGCGGCAGGGGGACCTACAATGAGCAGTTCTTC	CASSFRGRGTYNEQFF
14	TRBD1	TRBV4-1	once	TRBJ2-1	TGCGCCAGCAGCCAACAAAGGGGGCCCGGTGAGCAGTTCTTC	CASSQQRGPGEQFF
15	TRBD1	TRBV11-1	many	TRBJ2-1	TGTGCCAGCAGACAGGGGGCAGGGGTTTACAATGAGCAGTTCTTC	CASRQGAGVYNEQFF
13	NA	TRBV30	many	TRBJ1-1	TGTGCCTGGACCCTGGGGATGAACACTGAAGCTTTCTTT	CAWTLGMNTEAFF
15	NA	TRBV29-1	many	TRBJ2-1	TGCAGCGTTGATCGTTTCGGGGGCTCCTACAATGAGCAGTTCTTC	CSVDRFGGSYNEQFF
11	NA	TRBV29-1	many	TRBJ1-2	TGCAGCGTAGCCGGGCCGGCGGGCTACACCTTC	CSVAGPAGYTF
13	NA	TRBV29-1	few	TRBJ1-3	TGCAGCGTTCAGGAGAGCTCTGGAAACGCCATATATTTT	CSVQESSGNAIYF
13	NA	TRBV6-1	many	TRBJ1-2	TGTGCCAGCAGTATCGGGGGGGACTATGGCTACACCTTC	CASSIGGDYGYTF
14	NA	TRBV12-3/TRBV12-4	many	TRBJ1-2	TGTGCCAGCAGTCCCCGCCAGGGTCGCTATGGCTACACCTTC	CASSPRQGRYGYTF
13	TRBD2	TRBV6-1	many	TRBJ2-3	TGTGCCAGCAGTCGGGACTACCTAGATACGCAGTATTTT	CASSRDYLDTQYF
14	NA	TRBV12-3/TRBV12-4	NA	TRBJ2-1	TGTGCCAGCAGTGATGGAAAGGGGGTCAGGGGGCAGTTCTTC	CASSDGKGVRGQFF
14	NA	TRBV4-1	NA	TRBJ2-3	TGCGCCAGCAGCCACCCAGTTTGGGGGGATACGCAGTATTTT	CASSHPVWGDTQYF